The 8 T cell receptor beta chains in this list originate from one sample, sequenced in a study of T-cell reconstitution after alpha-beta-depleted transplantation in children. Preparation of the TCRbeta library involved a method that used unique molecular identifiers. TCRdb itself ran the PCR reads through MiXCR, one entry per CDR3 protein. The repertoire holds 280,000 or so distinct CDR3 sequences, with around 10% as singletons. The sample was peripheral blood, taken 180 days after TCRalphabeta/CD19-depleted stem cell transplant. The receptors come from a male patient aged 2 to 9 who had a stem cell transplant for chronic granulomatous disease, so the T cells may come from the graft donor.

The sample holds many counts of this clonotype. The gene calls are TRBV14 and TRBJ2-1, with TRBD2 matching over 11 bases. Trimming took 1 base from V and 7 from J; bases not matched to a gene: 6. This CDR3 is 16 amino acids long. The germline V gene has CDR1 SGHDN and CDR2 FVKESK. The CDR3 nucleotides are TGTGCCAGCAGCCAAGCGGGACTAGCGGCCCATAATGAGCAGTTCTTC. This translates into CASSQAGLAAHNEQFF.

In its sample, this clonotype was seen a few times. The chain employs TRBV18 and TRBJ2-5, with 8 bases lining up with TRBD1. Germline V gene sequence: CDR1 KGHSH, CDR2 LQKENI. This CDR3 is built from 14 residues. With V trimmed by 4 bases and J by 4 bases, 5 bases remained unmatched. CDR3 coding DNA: TGTGCCAGCTCACGTAACAGGGGGGCAGAGACCCAGTACTTC. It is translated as CASSRNRGAETQYF.

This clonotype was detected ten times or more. CDR3 nucleotides: TGCAGTGCTACCCCGGGACTTAACTATGGCTACACCTTC. Its translation: CSATPGLNYGYTF. V and J are TRBV20-1 and TRBJ1-2; perhaps TRBD1 as D (5 bases). The CDR3 is 13 amino acids. Germline lookup yields CDR1 DFQATT and CDR2 SNEGSKA (reference sequence). V lost 4 bases and J lost 1, with 10 bases in between.

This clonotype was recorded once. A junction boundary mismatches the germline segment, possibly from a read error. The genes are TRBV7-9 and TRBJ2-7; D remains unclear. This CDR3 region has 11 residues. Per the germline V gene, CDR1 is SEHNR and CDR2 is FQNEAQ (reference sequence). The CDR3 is CANSPGYEQNF. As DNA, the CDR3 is TGTGCCAACAGCCCCGGTTACGAGCAGAACTTC.

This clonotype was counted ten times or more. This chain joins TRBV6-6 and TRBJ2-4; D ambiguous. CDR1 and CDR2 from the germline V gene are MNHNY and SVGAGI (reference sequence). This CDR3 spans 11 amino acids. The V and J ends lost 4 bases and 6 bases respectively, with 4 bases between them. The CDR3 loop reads CASSWGNIQYF. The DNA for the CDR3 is TGTGCCAGCAGTTGGGGAAACATTCAGTACTTC.

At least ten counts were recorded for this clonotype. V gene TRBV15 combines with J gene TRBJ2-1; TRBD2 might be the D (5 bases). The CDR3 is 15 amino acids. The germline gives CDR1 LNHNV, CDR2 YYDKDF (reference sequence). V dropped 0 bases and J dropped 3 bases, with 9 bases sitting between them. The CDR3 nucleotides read TGTGCCACCAGCAGAGATGGGGAGATCTACAATGAGCAGTTCTTC. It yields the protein CATSRDGEIYNEQFF.

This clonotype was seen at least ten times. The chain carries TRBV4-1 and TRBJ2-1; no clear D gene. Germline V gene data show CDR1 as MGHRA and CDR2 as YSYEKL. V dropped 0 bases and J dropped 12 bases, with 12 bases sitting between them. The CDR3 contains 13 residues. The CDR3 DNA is TGCGCCAGCAGCCAAGATCCCGCCTTAGGGCAGTTCTTC. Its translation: CASSQDPALGQFF.

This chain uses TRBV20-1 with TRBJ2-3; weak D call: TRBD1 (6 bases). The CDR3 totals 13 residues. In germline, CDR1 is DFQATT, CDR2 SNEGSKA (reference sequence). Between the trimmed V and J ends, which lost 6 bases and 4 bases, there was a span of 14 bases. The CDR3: CSAPSQGSDTQYF. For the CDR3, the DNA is TGCAGTGCCCCATCACAGGGATCAGATACGCAGTATTTT.